A selection of T cell receptor beta chains follows, all from one sample in a study of blood T cells in healthy people across ages. Each CDR3 protein gets one entry after TCRdb re-called the 5' RACE reads with MiXCR. The sample shows 1.5 million to 2 million distinct CDR3 sequences, roughly 28% of them seen only once. The source material was blood. These receptors were collected from a woman in her 30s in good health. Each CDR3 is given with its conserved first and last residue. A D gene is named only where the DNA matches it firmly. Rows may omit the clone size; those that give it use once, few, many or a size class.

clone size: -; D gene: -; V gene: TRBV14; J gene: TRBJ2-7; CDR3 protein: CASSRRDTNYNEQYF; CDR3 DNA: TGTGCCAGCAGCCGCCGGGACACCAATTACAATGAGCAGTACTTC
clone size: -; D gene: -; V gene: TRBV15; J gene: TRBJ1-1; CDR3 protein: CATSTRYTEAFF; CDR3 DNA: TGTGCCACCAGCACCCGTTACACTGAAGCTTTCTTT
clone size: -; D gene: -; V gene: TRBV2; J gene: TRBJ2-5; CDR3 protein: CASSVPEQYF; CDR3 DNA: TGTGCCAGCAGTGTACCGGAGCAGTACTTC
clone size: -; D gene: TRBD1; V gene: TRBV27; J gene: TRBJ2-1; CDR3 protein: CASSWGSTGANEQFF; CDR3 DNA: TGTGCCAGCAGTTGGGGGTCGACAGGGGCAAATGAGCAGTTCTTC
clone size: few; D gene: -; V gene: TRBV11-2; J gene: TRBJ2-1; CDR3 protein: CASSPRLEWPTGNEQFF; CDR3 DNA: TGTGCCAGCAGCCCACGGTTGGAGTGGCCAACCGGGAATGAGCAGTTCTTC
clone size: few; D gene: -; V gene: TRBV6-5; J gene: TRBJ2-2; CDR3 protein: CASCFSRGAAGELFF; CDR3 DNA: TGTGCCAGCTGCTTCTCTCGGGGGGCCGCCGGGGAGCTGTTTTTT
clone size: few; D gene: TRBD1; V gene: TRBV5-4; J gene: TRBJ2-4; CDR3 protein: CASSFWQGVVKNIQYF; CDR3 DNA: TGTGCCAGCAGCTTCTGGCAGGGGGTGGTCAAAAACATTCAGTACTTC
clone size: few; D gene: -; V gene: TRBV6-6; J gene: TRBJ2-1; CDR3 protein: CASSPTSTPQFF; CDR3 DNA: TGTGCCAGCAGCCCCACCAGTACACCTCAGTTCTTC
clone size: many; D gene: TRBD2; V gene: TRBV29-1; J gene: TRBJ2-5; CDR3 protein: CSARTSGSETQYF; CDR3 DNA: TGCAGCGCCAGGACTAGCGGGAGTGAGACCCAGTACTTC
clone size: -; D gene: -; V gene: TRBV5-1; J gene: TRBJ1-1; CDR3 protein: CASSHTLNTEAFF; CDR3 DNA: TGCGCCAGCAGCCATACATTGAACACTGAAGCTTTCTTT
clone size: -; D gene: TRBD1; V gene: TRBV29-1; J gene: TRBJ2-1; CDR3 protein: CRANSGGNEQFF; CDR3 DNA: TGCAGGGCAAATTCAGGGGGTAATGAGCAGTTCTTC
clone size: -; D gene: TRBD2; V gene: TRBV7-2; J gene: TRBJ2-3; CDR3 protein: CASSLDVGLAGGTDTQYF; CDR3 DNA: TGTGCCAGCAGCTTAGACGTGGGGCTAGCGGGGGGCACAGATACGCAGTATTTT
clone size: -; D gene: TRBD2; V gene: TRBV6-1; J gene: TRBJ2-3; CDR3 protein: CASSEGGRSMRAQYF; CDR3 DNA: TGTGCCAGCAGTGAAGGCGGGAGAAGCATGCGAGCGCAGTATTTT
clone size: many; D gene: -; V gene: TRBV10-1; J gene: TRBJ2-7; CDR3 protein: CASSRDFSTTEQYF; CDR3 DNA: TGCGCCAGCAGCAGGGACTTCTCAACCACCGAGCAGTACTTC
clone size: once; D gene: -; V gene: TRBV18; J gene: TRBJ1-2; CDR3 protein: CASSPQKDYGYTF; CDR3 DNA: TGTGCCAGCTCACCCCAAAAGGACTATGGCTACACCTTC
clone size: many; D gene: -; V gene: TRBV20-1; J gene: TRBJ1-2; CDR3 protein: CSASNRANYGYTF; CDR3 DNA: TGCAGTGCTAGTAACAGGGCTAACTATGGCTACACCTTC
clone size: -; D gene: -; V gene: TRBV9; J gene: TRBJ1-2; CDR3 protein: CASSVYGHGDTF; CDR3 DNA: TGTGCCAGCAGCGTGTATGGACATGGCGACACCTTC
clone size: -; D gene: TRBD2; V gene: TRBV7-8; J gene: TRBJ2-7; CDR3 protein: CASSPEGALAGRSHEQYF; CDR3 DNA: TGTGCCAGCAGCCCGGAAGGGGCACTAGCGGGAAGATCCCACGAGCAGTACTTC
clone size: once; D gene: -; V gene: TRBV12-3/TRBV12-4; J gene: TRBJ1-3; CDR3 protein: CASSLARGDTIYF; CDR3 DNA: TGTGCCAGCAGTTTAGCAAGGGGAGACACCATATATTTT
clone size: few; D gene: -; V gene: TRBV6-5; J gene: TRBJ2-7; CDR3 protein: CASSQVPESSYEQYF; CDR3 DNA: TGTGCCAGCAGCCAAGTACCGGAGAGCTCCTACGAGCAGTACTTC
clone size: few; D gene: -; V gene: TRBV12-3/TRBV12-4; J gene: TRBJ1-1; CDR3 protein: CASSLIGGSTEAFF; CDR3 DNA: TGTGCCAGCAGTTTAATCGGGGGGAGCACTGAAGCTTTCTTT
clone size: -; D gene: -; V gene: TRBV2; J gene: TRBJ1-2; CDR3 protein: CASRRVSGYTF; CDR3 DNA: TGTGCCAGCCGCAGGGTGAGTGGCTACACCTTC
clone size: few; D gene: -; V gene: TRBV4-1; J gene: TRBJ2-7; CDR3 protein: CASSQDPNRGWAYEQYF; CDR3 DNA: TGCGCCAGCAGCCAAGACCCAAACCGGGGCTGGGCCTACGAGCAGTACTTC
clone size: -; D gene: TRBD1; V gene: TRBV5-5; J gene: TRBJ1-2; CDR3 protein: CASSLVTGDGYTF; CDR3 DNA: TGTGCCAGCAGCTTGGTGACAGGGGATGGCTACACCTTC
clone size: few; D gene: TRBD1; V gene: TRBV2; J gene: TRBJ1-2; CDR3 protein: CASSAVRGLREYGYTF; CDR3 DNA: TGTGCCAGCAGCGCAGTCAGGGGGCTAAGGGAGTATGGCTACACCTTC
clone size: -; D gene: TRBD1; V gene: TRBV20-1; J gene: TRBJ2-7; CDR3 protein: CSARTGTGGSGEQYF; CDR3 DNA: TGCAGTGCTAGAACCGGGACAGGGGGCTCGGGCGAGCAGTACTTC
clone size: -; D gene: TRBD2; V gene: TRBV30; J gene: TRBJ2-3; CDR3 protein: CAWSRPGLPSPDTQYF; CDR3 DNA: TGTGCCTGGAGCCGGCCGGGACTACCCTCGCCCGATACGCAGTATTTT
clone size: few; D gene: -; V gene: TRBV12-3/TRBV12-4; J gene: TRBJ2-2; CDR3 protein: CASSFGAGELFF; CDR3 DNA: -
clone size: -; D gene: -; V gene: TRBV15; J gene: TRBJ1-4; CDR3 protein: CATSRDLGRTNEKLFF; CDR3 DNA: TGTGCCACCAGCAGAGATCTTGGGAGAACTAATGAAAAACTGTTTTTT
clone size: few; D gene: TRBD1; V gene: TRBV20-1; J gene: TRBJ2-7; CDR3 protein: CSAVNPGQQYEQYF; CDR3 DNA: TGCAGTGCTGTCAATCCGGGACAGCAATACGAGCAGTACTTC
clone size: -; D gene: -; V gene: TRBV24-1; J gene: TRBJ2-7; CDR3 protein: CATQPSTDSYEQYF; CDR3 DNA: TGTGCCACCCAGCCCAGCACGGACTCCTACGAGCAGTACTTC
clone size: few; D gene: TRBD1; V gene: TRBV29-1; J gene: TRBJ2-7; CDR3 protein: CRVWDSYEQYF; CDR3 DNA: TGCCGCGTCTGGGACAGCTACGAGCAGTACTTC
clone size: many; D gene: -; V gene: TRBV4-1; J gene: TRBJ2-7; CDR3 protein: CASSQVSQPYEQYF; CDR3 DNA: TGCGCCAGCAGCCAAGTTAGCCAACCCTACGAGCAGTACTTC
clone size: -; D gene: TRBD1; V gene: TRBV14; J gene: TRBJ1-6; CDR3 protein: CASSRDRYSPLHF; CDR3 DNA: TGTGCCAGCAGCAGGGACAGATATTCACCCCTCCACTTT
clone size: -; D gene: -; V gene: TRBV10-3; J gene: TRBJ2-3; CDR3 protein: CAISDKDSPFTDTQYF; CDR3 DNA: TGTGCCATCAGTGATAAGGACAGTCCCTTCACAGATACGCAGTATTTT
clone size: few; D gene: -; V gene: TRBV7-2; J gene: TRBJ2-1; CDR3 protein: CASSSLPGGPRGDEQFF; CDR3 DNA: TGTGCCAGCAGCTCCCTACCGGGAGGCCCCAGGGGGGATGAGCAGTTCTTC
clone size: once; D gene: -; V gene: TRBV3-1; J gene: TRBJ2-5; CDR3 protein: CACSPGFQETQYF; CDR3 DNA: TGTGCCTGCAGCCCAGGGTTCCAAGAGACCCAGTACTTC
clone size: many; D gene: -; V gene: TRBV29-1; J gene: TRBJ2-5; CDR3 protein: CSVGAEETQYF; CDR3 DNA: TGCAGCGTTGGGGCCGAAGAGACCCAGTACTTC
clone size: -; D gene: TRBD2; V gene: TRBV20-1; J gene: TRBJ2-4; CDR3 protein: CSARVRGGAGGENIQYF; CDR3 DNA: TGCAGTGCTAGAGTCAGGGGGGGAGCGGGAGGTGAGAACATTCAGTACTTC
clone size: many; D gene: -; V gene: TRBV29-1; J gene: TRBJ1-1; CDR3 protein: CSVEDGGLNTEAFF; CDR3 DNA: TGCAGCGTTGAAGATGGAGGACTCAACACTGAAGCTTTCTTT
clone size: few; D gene: TRBD2; V gene: TRBV20-1; J gene: TRBJ2-5; CDR3 protein: CSAPQGRGTSGRWTQYF; CDR3 DNA: TGCAGTGCTCCCCAGGGGCGTGGGACTAGCGGGAGATGGACCCAGTACTTC
clone size: few; D gene: TRBD1; V gene: TRBV20-1; J gene: TRBJ1-5; CDR3 protein: CSASLWGQLNQPQHF; CDR3 DNA: TGCAGTGCTAGCTTGTGGGGACAGCTTAATCAGCCCCAGCATTTT
clone size: many; D gene: TRBD1; V gene: TRBV24-1; J gene: TRBJ2-1; CDR3 protein: CASEPQGSLFNNEQFF; CDR3 DNA: TGTGCCAGTGAACCACAGGGGTCTCTATTTAACAATGAGCAGTTCTTC
clone size: -; D gene: -; V gene: TRBV6-6; J gene: TRBJ1-1; CDR3 protein: CASSPGPSETFF; CDR3 DNA: TGTGCCAGCAGCCCGGGACCATCTGAGACTTTCTTT
clone size: few; D gene: TRBD2; V gene: TRBV7-6; J gene: TRBJ2-3; CDR3 protein: CASSLVLAGGPATQYF; CDR3 DNA: TGTGCCAGCAGCTTAGTCCTAGCGGGAGGGCCGGCTACGCAGTATTTT
clone size: many; D gene: -; V gene: TRBV29-1; J gene: TRBJ1-2; CDR3 protein: CSVEKGNYGYTF; CDR3 DNA: TGCAGCGTTGAGAAGGGGAACTATGGCTACACCTTC
clone size: -; D gene: TRBD2; V gene: TRBV18; J gene: TRBJ2-1; CDR3 protein: CASSPGLAGGAREQFF; CDR3 DNA: TGTGCCAGCTCACCCGGACTAGCGGGAGGGGCAAGGGAGCAGTTCTTC
clone size: -; D gene: -; V gene: TRBV11-2; J gene: TRBJ2-2; CDR3 protein: CASSLIRLGGELFF; CDR3 DNA: TGTGCCAGCAGCTTAATCCGTTTAGGGGGGGAGCTGTTTTTT
clone size: few; D gene: -; V gene: TRBV5-1; J gene: TRBJ2-7; CDR3 protein: CASSWDRPFEQYF; CDR3 DNA: TGCGCCAGCAGTTGGGACCGTCCCTTCGAGCAGTACTTC
clone size: many; D gene: TRBD1; V gene: TRBV20-1; J gene: TRBJ2-7; CDR3 protein: CSARDSSRKQYF; CDR3 DNA: TGCAGTGCTCGGGACAGCAGTAGGAAGCAGTACTTC
clone size: few; D gene: -; V gene: TRBV28; J gene: TRBJ2-7; CDR3 protein: CASRLRDGESYEQYF; CDR3 DNA: TGTGCCAGCAGACTGCGGGACGGCGAGTCCTACGAGCAGTACTTC
clone size: few; D gene: -; V gene: TRBV11-2; J gene: TRBJ2-3; CDR3 protein: CASTRDGYTDTQYF; CDR3 DNA: TGTGCCAGCACCCGCGACGGCTACACAGATACGCAGTATTTT